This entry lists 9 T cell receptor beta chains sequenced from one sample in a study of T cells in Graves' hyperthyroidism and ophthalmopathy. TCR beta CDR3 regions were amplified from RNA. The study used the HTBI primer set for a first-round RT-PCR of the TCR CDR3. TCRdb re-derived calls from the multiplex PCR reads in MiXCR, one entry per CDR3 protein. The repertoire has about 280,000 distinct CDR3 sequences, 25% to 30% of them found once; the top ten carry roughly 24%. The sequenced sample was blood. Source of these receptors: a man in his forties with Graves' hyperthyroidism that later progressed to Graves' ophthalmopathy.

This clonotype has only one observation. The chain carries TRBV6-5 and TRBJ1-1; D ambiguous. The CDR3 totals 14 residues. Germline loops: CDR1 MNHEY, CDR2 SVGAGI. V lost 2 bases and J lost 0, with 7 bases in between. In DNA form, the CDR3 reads TGTGCCAGCAGTTACAGGTCACTGAACACTGAAGCTTTCTTT. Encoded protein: CASSYRSLNTEAFF.

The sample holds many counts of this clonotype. CDR3 in amino acids: CASSSAGGQNTGELFF. The CDR3 nucleotides are TGTGCCAGCAGCTCAGCGGGAGGACAGAACACCGGGGAGCTGTTTTTT. J is TRBJ2-2 and V is TRBV7-6; 9 bases fit TRBD2. The ends lost 4 bases at V and 1 base at J; junction bases unmatched: 4. Looked up from germline, CDR1 is SGHVS and CDR2 is FNYEAQ. CDR3 length: 16 amino acids.

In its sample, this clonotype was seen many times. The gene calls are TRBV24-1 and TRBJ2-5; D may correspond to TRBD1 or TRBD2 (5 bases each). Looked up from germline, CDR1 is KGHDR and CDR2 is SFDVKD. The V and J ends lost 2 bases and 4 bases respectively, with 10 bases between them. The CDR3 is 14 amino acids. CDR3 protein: CATSDWSGAETQYF. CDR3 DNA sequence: TGTGCCACCAGTGATTGGTCCGGGGCAGAGACCCAGTACTTC.

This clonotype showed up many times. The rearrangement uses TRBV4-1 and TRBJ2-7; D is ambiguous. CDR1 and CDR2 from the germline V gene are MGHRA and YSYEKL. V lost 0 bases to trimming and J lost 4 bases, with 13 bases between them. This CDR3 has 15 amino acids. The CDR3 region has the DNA TGCGCCAGCAGCCAAGACCCGGGCCCCCAGTACGAGCAGTACTTC. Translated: CASSQDPGPQYEQYF.

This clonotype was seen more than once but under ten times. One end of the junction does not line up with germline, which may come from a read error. The CDR3 loop is CTSSPPGQPNSPLHF. DNA of the CDR3: TGTACCAGCAGTCCGCCGGGACAGCCTAATTCACCCCTCCACTTT. The V gene is TRBV6-1, the J gene TRBJ1-6, with 7 bases aligning to TRBD1. CDR1 is MNHNS, CDR2 SASEGT, per germline. This CDR3 is built from 15 residues.

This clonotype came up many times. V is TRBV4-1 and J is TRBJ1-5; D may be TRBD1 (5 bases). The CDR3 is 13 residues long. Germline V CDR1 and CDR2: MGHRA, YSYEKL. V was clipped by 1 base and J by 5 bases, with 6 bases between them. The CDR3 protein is CASSQGGDQPQHF. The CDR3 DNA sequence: TGCGCCAGCAGCCAAGGGGGGGATCAGCCCCAGCATTTT.

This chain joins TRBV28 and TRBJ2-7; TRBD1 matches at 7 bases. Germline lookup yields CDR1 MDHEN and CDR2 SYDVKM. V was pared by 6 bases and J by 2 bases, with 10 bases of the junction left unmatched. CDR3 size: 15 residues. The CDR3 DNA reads TGTGCCAGCAGGCCGCTACAGGGGCGGCCCTACGAGCAGTACTTC. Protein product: CASRPLQGRPYEQYF.

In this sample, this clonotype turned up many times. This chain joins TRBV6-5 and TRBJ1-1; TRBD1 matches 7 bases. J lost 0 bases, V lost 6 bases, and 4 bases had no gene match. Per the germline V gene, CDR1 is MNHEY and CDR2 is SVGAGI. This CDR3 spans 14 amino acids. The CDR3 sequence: CASRPGQMNTEAFF. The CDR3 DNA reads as TGTGCCAGCAGGCCGGGACAGATGAACACTGAAGCTTTCTTT.

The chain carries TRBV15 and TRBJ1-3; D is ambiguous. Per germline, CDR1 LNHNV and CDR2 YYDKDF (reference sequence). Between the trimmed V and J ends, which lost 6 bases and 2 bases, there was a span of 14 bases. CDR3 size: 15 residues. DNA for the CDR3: TGTGCCACCAGTAGTGGTGGTACGGCTGGAAACACCATATATTTT. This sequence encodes CATSSGGTAGNTIYF. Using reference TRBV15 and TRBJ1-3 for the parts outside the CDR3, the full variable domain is DAMVIQNPRYQVTQFGKPVTLSCSQTLNHNVMYWYQQKSSQAPKLLFHYYDKDFNNEADTPDNFQSRRPNTSFCFLDIRSPGLGDTAMYLCATSSGGTAGNTIYFGEGSWLTVV.